The clone carrying this TCR beta chain was seen a handful of times. Its antigen remains unknown. TCR beta VDJ and CDR3 profiles were obtained from a genomic DNA template. TCRdb re-analysed the reads in MiXCR, keeping a single row per CDR3 protein. In the table there are about 180,000 distinct CDR3 sequences, approximately 49% of which are singletons. The sample belongs to a study of CD8+CD57+ T cells in acquired aplastic anemia. Study details: DNA per sorted CD4+ or CD8+ sample ranged about 0.17 to 30 ug, averaging about 3.4 ug. Reads per healthy sample averaged approximately 9.9 million (CD4+) and 11 million to 12 million (CD8+). Overall study results and limits: CD8+ Simpson's diversity showed no significant patient-control difference. Patients shared around 30 CD8+ CDR3 sequences with controls.

This CDR3 region has 18 residues. Germline CDR1 and CDR2: LNHDA and SQIVND (reference sequence). V trimming: 7 bases; J trimming: 2 bases; junction bases outside the gene matches: 14. The clonotype originates from a human donor in good health. Specimen: sorted CD4+, CD8+, or CD8+CD57+ T cells (not recorded which) from PBMCs. The chain combines TRBV19 with TRBJ2-1; TRBD2 aligns across 10 bases. CDR3 nucleotide sequence: TGTGCCAGTAAAAGGGGGCTAGCGGGGGACCCTGCCTACAATGAGCAGTTCTTC. It specifies CASKRGLAGDPAYNEQFF.